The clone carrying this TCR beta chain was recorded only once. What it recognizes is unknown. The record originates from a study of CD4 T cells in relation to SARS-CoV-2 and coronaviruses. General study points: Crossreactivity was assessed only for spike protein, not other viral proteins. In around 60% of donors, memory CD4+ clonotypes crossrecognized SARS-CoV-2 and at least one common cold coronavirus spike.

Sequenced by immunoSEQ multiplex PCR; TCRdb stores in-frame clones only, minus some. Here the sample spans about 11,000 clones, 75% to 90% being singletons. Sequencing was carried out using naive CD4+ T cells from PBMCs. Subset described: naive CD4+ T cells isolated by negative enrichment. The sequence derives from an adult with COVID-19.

This CDR3 reads CASSLEQGREKLFF. DNA of the CDR3: TGTGCCAGCAGCTTAGAACAGGGGAGGGAAAAACTGTTTTTT. J is TRBJ1-4 and V is TRBV7-2; 7 bases fit TRBD1. The CDR3 extends over 14 amino acids. J gave up 8 bases and V 1 base, and 4 bases lay outside the gene matches. CDR1 is SGHTA and CDR2 is FQGNSA in the germline V gene.